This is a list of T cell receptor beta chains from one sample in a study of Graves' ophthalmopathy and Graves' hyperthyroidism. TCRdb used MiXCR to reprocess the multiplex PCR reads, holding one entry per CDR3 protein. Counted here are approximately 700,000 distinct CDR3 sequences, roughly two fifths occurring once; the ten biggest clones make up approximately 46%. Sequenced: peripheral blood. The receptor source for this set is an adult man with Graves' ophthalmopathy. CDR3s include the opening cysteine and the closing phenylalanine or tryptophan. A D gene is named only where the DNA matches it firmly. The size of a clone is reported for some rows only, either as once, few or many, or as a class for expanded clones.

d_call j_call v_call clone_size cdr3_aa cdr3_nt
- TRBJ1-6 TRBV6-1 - CASSPTRTELYNSPLHF TGTGCCAGCAGTCCCACCCGGACAGAGCTCTATAATTCACCCCTCCACTTT
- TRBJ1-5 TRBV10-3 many CAIRKAGDQPQHF TGTGCCATCAGAAAAGCAGGGGATCAGCCCCAGCATTTT
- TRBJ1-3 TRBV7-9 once CASSAGSAGNTIYF TGTGCCAGCAGCGCCGGGTCAGCTGGAAACACCATATATTTT
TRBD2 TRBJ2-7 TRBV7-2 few CASSPRPGGPYEQYF TGTGCCAGCAGCCCCCGGCCGGGGGGACCCTACGAGCAGTACTTC
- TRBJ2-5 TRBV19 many CASSDSGQETQYF TGTGCCAGTAGCGACTCAGGACAAGAGACCCAGTACTTC
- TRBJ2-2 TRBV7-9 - CASTHFPGELFF TGTGCCAGCACCCATTTCCCCGGGGAGCTGTTTTTT
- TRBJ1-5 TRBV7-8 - CASSKESEIYQPQHF TGTGCCAGCAGCAAAGAGTCAGAGATCTATCAGCCCCAGCATTTT
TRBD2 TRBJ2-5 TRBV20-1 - CSARALTSTGETQYF TGCAGTGCTAGAGCTCTGACTAGCACGGGAGAGACCCAGTACTTC
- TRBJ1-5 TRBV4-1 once CASSHALTHLRPQHF TGCGCCAGCAGCCACGCCCTGACCCACCTAAGGCCCCAGCACTTT
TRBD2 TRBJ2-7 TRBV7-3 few CASSLRGTLYEQYF TGTGCCAGCAGTCTGCGGGGGACTCTCTACGAGCAGTACTTC
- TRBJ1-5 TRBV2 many CASSEGGRQPQHF TGTGCCAGCAGTGAAGGGGGCCGGCAGCCCCAGCATTTT
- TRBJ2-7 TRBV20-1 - CSAFWGGAGEQYF TGCAGTGCTTTCTGGGGGGGGGCCGGGGAGCAGTACTTC
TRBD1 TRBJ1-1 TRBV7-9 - CASSPRAGGEAEAFF TGTGCCAGCAGCCCGAGGGCAGGGGGCGAGGCTGAAGCTTTCTTT
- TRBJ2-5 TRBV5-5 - CASSLVRDSQETQYF TGTGCCAGCAGCTTAGTGCGGGACAGCCAAGAGACCCAGTACTTC
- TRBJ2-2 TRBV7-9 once CASSRSLAGELFF TGTGCCAGCAGCCGAAGCCTAGCGGGGGAGCTGTTTTTT
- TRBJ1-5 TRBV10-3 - CASSPGLGEPQHF TGTGCCAGCTCACCAGGTCTGGGAGAGCCCCAGCATTTT
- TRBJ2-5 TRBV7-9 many CASSLTTGREETQYF TGTGCCAGCAGCTTAACCACAGGGAGGGAAGAGACCCAGTACTTC
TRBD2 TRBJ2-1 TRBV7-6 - CASSLDLAGLNEQFF TGTGCCAGCAGTTTAGATCTAGCGGGCCTCAATGAGCAGTTCTTC
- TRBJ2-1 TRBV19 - CASSILDKSYNEQFF TGTGCCAGTAGTATCCTGGACAAATCCTACAATGAGCAGTTCTTC
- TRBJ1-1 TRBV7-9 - CASSDFNGGQVEAFF TGTGCCAGCAGCGACTTCAACGGGGGGCAGGTTGAAGCTTTCTTT
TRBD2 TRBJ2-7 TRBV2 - CASSLHRTSGTYEQYF TGTGCCAGCAGTTTACACCGGACTAGCGGAACCTACGAGCAGTACTTC
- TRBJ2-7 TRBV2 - CASSEWGREFGEQYF TGTGCCAGCAGTGAATGGGGACGGGAATTCGGCGAGCAGTACTTC
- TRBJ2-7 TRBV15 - CATSRDPGPAEQYF TGTGCCACCAGCAGAGATCCGGGGCCCGCCGAGCAGTACTTC
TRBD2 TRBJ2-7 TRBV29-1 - CSVGGIAGRGEQYF TGCAGCGTTGGAGGAATAGCGGGAAGAGGGGAGCAGTACTTC
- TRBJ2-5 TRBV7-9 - CASSLGRADSATGETQYF TGTGCCAGCAGCTTAGGGAGGGCGGACAGTGCCACGGGTGAGACCCAGTACTTC
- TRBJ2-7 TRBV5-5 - CASKLGRDYYYEQYF TGTGCCAGCAAGCTAGGACGGGATTATTACTACGAGCAGTACTTC
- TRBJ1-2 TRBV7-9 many CASSFRGYGYTF TGTGCCAGCAGCTTTCGTGGATATGGCTACACCTTC
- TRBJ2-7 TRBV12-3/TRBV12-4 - CASWKGISSYEQYF TGTGCCAGCTGGAAGGGGATCAGCTCCTACGAGCAGTACTTC
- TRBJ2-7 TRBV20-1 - CSANRVGASPYEQYF TGCAGTGCGAACAGGGTGGGGGCAAGCCCCTACGAGCAGTACTTC
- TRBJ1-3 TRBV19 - CASSSWGGNTIYF TGTGCCAGTTCAAGTTGGGGCGGAAACACCATATATTTT
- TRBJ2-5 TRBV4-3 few CASSQSLTKTQYF TGCGCCAGCAGCCAATCTTTGACGAAGACCCAGTACTTC
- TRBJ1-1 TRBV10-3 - CASRLLPEGMNTEAFF TGTGCCAGCAGACTACTCCCGGAGGGTATGAACACTGAAGCTTTCTTT